The entry that follows covers one T cell receptor (beta chain) sequence. Its antigen is not identified. This entry is derived from a study of blood T cells in healthy people across ages. PBMCs were isolated at a quantity of at least 6 million per sample. Study results and caveats: Observed TCR beta diversity showed a strong correlation with the percentage of naive T cells as measured by flow cytometry.

The CDR3 sequence is 14 residues long. CDR1 ENHRY and CDR2 SYGVKD come from the germline V gene. V was pared by 7 bases and J by 5 bases, with 17 bases between. Together with a sample-barcoded 5' primer, a J-beta primer mix was included in a second PCR lasting about 7 to 11 cycles. Every cDNA was tagged by a template-switch adaptor with 12 random nucleotides. TCRdb analysed the 5' RACE reads with MiXCR anew, one entry per CDR3 protein. This sample has about 1.8 million distinct CDR3 sequences, with just under 50% found just once. This TCR derives from a woman aged 40 to 50 in good health. Sample: blood. This chain joins TRBV10-3 and TRBJ1-1; a possible D gene is TRBD1 (6 bases). CDR3 bases: TGTGCCATCAAGGGGGGTGGGGTACCGACTGAAGCTTTCTTT. This codes for CAIKGGGVPTEAFF.